This TCR beta chain is drawn from a study of neoadjuvant anti-PD-1 for oral cavity cancer. Overall study findings and caveats: Each response group had just a few patients in TCR analyses. After neoadjuvant nivolumab, PBMC T cell clonality was significantly higher in non-responders than responders.

Details on this clone: The target antigen is unknown.

Looked up from germline, CDR1 is SGHAT and CDR2 is FQNNGV. The CDR3 has 12 amino acids. V was clipped by 5 bases and J by 7 bases, with 11 bases between them. Blood libraries mostly used roughly 500 ng genomic DNA, six replicates each. Assay used: immunoSEQ multiplex PCR; TCRdb lists only in-frame clones, some missing. The table lists 15,000 or so clones, about 60% of them singletons, with roughly 3.1% in the top ten. The receptor comes from a person aged 35-79 years with oral cavity squamous cell carcinoma. This sequence joins TRBV11-2 and TRBJ2-5; D not certain. Material: PBMCs, obtained before nivolumab (anti-PD-1) treatment. DNA for the CDR3: TGTGCCAGCAGCCCTCAAGATTGGACCCAGTACTTC. Residues: CASSPQDWTQYF.